This TCR beta chain is drawn from a study of identifying expanded T cells in peripheral blood. General observations from the study: Approximately 2-week clone count variance significantly increased as total template count grew.

V was shortened by 6 bases and J by 4 bases, with 18 bases between the two germline ends. CDR1 and CDR2 (germline): SNHLY, FYNNEI. The CDR3 loop spans 15 amino acids. A word on this clone: No antigen is known for it.

The data were produced by immunoSEQ multiplex PCR, yet TCRdb's version contains in-frame clones alone and is incomplete. Here the sample spans around 130,000 clones, 75% to 90% being singletons. The clonotype comes from a person aged 18 to 75 in good health. The J gene is TRBJ1-1, the V gene TRBV2; D gene ambiguous. Sequencing used blood. The CDR3 loop is CASSKSPGSSTEAFF. The DNA of the CDR3 is TGTGCCAGCAGCAAATCCCCTGGGTCGAGCACTGAAGCTTTCTTT.